Described below is a single T cell receptor beta chain sequence and its context. What it binds is not known. Clones were sequenced by immunoSEQ multiplex PCR, and TCRdb holds only the in-frame ones, with some missing. The sample contains over a million clones, approximately 80% of which appear only once. V was pared by 7 bases and J by 9 bases, with 4 bases of the junction left unmatched. CDR3 length: 12 residues. Germline V gene sequence: CDR1 SGHTA, CDR2 FQGNSA. The data stem from a study of shared clonotypes between healthy human individuals. Overall study results and limits: What naive subsets generally showed was a larger estimated richness than memory subsets showed. Only a few donors were included, so the genetic and exposure-history diversity represented was limited. Shared clonotypes: about 4.6% naive CD4, around 3.7% naive CD8, less than 2.5% memory CD4, 0.4% to 0.45% memory CD8.

The specimen sequenced was memory CD4+ T cells from PBMCs. Subset here: CD45RA-negative fraction. V and J are TRBV7-2 and TRBJ2-1; 9 bases agree with TRBD2. The sequence came from a man aged 18-30 years in good health. Some clones in this sample may be carry-over from other donors' samples. The CDR3 region is CASTGTSSEQFF. The CDR3, as DNA: TGTGCCAGCACCGGGACTAGCAGTGAGCAGTTCTTC.